This TCR beta chain was sequenced for a study of glioma-infiltrating T cells. From germline, CDR1 is DFQATT and CDR2 SNEGSKA (reference sequence). The CDR3 totals 17 residues. Trimming removed 1 base from V and 0 bases from J, with 19 bases in between. Using RNA template, CDR3s of TCR alpha and beta were amplified with iRepertoire arm-PCR. Input was about 100-450 ng of tissue mRNA or PBMC total RNA. TCRdb re-called the multiplex PCR reads with MiXCR, one entry per CDR3 protein. The sample shows over 130,000 distinct CDR3 sequences, roughly two fifths of them seen only once. About this clonotype: No antigen is known for it.

Findings and limits, study-wide: Only very few CDR3 sequences appeared in both tissue and blood. Non-neoplastic patients had below-expected tissue-blood divergence, while all gliomas exceeded expectation.

The sample was glioma tissue, nonneoplastic brain tissue, or PBMCs (not recorded which). The receptor comes from a human donor with low-grade glioma or glioblastoma, undergoing nonglioma brain surgery, or in good health (not recorded which). V gene TRBV20-1 combines with J gene TRBJ2-7; a weak D match, TRBD2 (6 bases). This CDR3 is CSARVISGGRSSYEQYF. The CDR3 DNA sequence: TGCAGTGCTAGAGTAATCTCTGGGGGGAGGAGCTCCTACGAGCAGTACTTC.